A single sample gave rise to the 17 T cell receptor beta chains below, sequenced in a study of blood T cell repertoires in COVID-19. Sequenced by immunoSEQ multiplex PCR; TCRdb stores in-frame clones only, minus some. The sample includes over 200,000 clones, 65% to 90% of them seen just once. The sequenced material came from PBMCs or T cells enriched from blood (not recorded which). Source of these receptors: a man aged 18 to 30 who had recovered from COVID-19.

CDR3 DNA: TGTGCCAGCAGTTATAGTCTTGAGCAGTTCTTC. Residues: CASSYSLEQFF. The V and J genes are TRBV6-5 and TRBJ2-1; D not certain. The CDR3 runs to 11 residues. The V gene's germline CDR1 is MNHEY and CDR2 SVGAGI. Trimming took off 3 bases at V and 9 bases at J, with 6 bases between the two ends.

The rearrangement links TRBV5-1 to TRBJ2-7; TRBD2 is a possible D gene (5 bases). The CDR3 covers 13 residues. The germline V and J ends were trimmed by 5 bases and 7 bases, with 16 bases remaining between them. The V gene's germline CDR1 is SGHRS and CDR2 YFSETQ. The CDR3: CASRPTEVLEQYF. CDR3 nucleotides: TGCGCCAGCAGGCCGACGGAGGTGTTGGAGCAGTACTTC.

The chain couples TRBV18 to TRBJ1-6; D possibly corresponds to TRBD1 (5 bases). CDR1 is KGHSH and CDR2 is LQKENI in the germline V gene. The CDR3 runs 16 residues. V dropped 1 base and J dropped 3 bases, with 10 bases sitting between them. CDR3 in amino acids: CASSPLQTDYNSPLHF. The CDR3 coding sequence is TGTGCCAGCTCACCACTACAGACAGACTATAATTCACCCCTCCACTTT. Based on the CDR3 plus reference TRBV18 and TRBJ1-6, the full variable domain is NAGVMQNPRHLVRRRGQEARLRCSPMKGHSHVYWYRQLPEEGLKFMVYLQKENIIDESGMPKERFSAEFPKEGPSILRIQQVVRGDSAAYFCASSPLQTDYNSPLHFGNGTRLTVT.

The CDR3, as DNA: TGCAGTGCTAGTTTAGCGGGAGCCTACAATGAGCAGTTCTTC. Translating gives CSASLAGAYNEQFF. V gene TRBV20-1 combines with J gene TRBJ2-1, with 9 bases aligning to TRBD2. This CDR3 is built from 14 residues. The ends lost 3 bases at V and 2 bases at J; junction bases unmatched: 2. Germline CDR1 is DFQATT and CDR2 is SNEGSKA (reference sequence).

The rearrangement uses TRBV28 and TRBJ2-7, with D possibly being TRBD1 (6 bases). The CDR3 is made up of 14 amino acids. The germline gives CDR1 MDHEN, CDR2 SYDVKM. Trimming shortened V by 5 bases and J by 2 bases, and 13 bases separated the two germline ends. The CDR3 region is CASSSGQFTYEQYF. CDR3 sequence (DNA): TGTGCCAGCAGTAGCGGACAGTTCACCTACGAGCAGTACTTC.

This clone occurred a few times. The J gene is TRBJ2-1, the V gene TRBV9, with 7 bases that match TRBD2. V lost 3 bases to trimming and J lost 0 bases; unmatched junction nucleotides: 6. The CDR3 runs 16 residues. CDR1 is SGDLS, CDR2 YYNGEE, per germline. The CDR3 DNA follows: TGTGCCAGCAGCGCCCAAGCGGGGAGCTCCTACAATGAGCAGTTCTTC. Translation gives CASSAQAGSSYNEQFF.

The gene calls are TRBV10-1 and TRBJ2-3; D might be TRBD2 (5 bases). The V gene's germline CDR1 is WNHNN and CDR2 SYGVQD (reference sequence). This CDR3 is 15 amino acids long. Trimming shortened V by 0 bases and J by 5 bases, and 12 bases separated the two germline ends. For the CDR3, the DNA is TGCGCCAGCAGTGAGTCGACGGGGATTCGAGATACGCAGTATTTT. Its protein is CASSESTGIRDTQYF.

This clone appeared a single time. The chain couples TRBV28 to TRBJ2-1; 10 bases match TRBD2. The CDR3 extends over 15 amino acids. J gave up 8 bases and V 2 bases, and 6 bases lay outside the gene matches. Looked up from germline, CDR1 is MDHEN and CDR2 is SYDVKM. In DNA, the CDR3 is TGTGCCAGCAGTTTACCTAGCGGGAGTTTAGATGAGCAGTTCTTC. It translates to CASSLPSGSLDEQFF.

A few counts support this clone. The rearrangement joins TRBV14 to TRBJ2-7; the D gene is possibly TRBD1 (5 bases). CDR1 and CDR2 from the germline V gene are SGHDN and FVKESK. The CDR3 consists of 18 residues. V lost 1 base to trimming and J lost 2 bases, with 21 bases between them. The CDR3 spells CASSQVDRWGRSPYEQYF. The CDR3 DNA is TGTGCCAGCAGCCAAGTGGATCGGTGGGGCCGTTCTCCCTACGAGCAGTACTTC.

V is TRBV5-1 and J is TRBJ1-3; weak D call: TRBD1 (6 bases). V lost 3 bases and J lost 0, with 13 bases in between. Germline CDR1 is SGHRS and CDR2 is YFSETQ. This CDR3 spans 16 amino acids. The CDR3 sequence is CASSSSGVSSGNTIYF. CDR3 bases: TGCGCCAGCAGCTCGTCAGGGGTCTCCTCTGGAAACACCATATATTTT.

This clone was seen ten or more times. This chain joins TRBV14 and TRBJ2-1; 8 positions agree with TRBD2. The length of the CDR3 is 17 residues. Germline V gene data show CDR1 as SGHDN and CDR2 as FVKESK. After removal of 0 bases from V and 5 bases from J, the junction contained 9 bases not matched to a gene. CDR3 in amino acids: CASSQDWYGRANNEQFF. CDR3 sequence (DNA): TGTGCCAGCAGCCAAGACTGGTACGGGAGGGCCAACAATGAGCAGTTCTTC. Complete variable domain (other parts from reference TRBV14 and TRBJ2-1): EAGVTQFPSHSVIEKGQTVTLRCDPISGHDNLYWYRRVMGKEIKFLLHFVKESKQDESGMPNNRFLAERTGGTYSTLKVQPAELEDSGVYFCASSQDWYGRANNEQFFGPGTRLTVL.

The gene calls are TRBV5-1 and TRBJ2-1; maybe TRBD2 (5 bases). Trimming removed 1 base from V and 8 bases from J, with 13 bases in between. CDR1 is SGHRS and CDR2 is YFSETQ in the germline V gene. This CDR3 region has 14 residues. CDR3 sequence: CASSLSGPLDEQFF. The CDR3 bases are TGCGCCAGCAGCTTGAGCGGTCCTTTGGATGAGCAGTTCTTC.

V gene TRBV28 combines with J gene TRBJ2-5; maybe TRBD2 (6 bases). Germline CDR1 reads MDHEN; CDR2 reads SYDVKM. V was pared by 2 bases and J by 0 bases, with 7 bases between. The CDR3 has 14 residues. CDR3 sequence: CASSLAGHQETQYF. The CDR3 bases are TGTGCCAGCAGTTTAGCGGGACACCAAGAGACCCAGTACTTC.

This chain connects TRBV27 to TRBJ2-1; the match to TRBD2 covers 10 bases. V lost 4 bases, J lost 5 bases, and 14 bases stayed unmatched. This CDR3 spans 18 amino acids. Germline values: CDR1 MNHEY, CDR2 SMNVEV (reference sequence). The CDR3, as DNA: TGTGCCAGCAGTTCAGAAGACCCGGGACTAGCGCCGGACAATGAGCAGTTCTTC. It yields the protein CASSSEDPGLAPDNEQFF.

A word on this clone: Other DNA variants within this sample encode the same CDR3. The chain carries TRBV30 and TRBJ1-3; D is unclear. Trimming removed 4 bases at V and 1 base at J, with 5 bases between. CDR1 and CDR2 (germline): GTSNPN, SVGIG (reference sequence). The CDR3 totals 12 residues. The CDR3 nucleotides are TGTGCCTGGACAGGATCTGGAAACACCATATATTTT. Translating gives CAWTGSGNTIYF.

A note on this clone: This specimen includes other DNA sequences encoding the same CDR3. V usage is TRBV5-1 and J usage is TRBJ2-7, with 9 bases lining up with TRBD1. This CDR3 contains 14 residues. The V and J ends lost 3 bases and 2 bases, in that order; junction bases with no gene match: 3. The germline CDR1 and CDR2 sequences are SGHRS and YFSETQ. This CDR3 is CASSSGQGAYEQYF. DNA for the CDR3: TGCGCCAGCAGCTCGGGACAGGGTGCCTACGAGCAGTACTTC. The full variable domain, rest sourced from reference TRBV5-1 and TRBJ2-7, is KAGVTQTPRYLIKTRGQQVTLSCSPISGHRSVSWYQQTPGQGLQFLFEYFSETQRNKGNFPGRFSGRQFSNSRSEMNVSTLELGDSALYLCASSSGQGAYEQYFGPGTRLTVT.

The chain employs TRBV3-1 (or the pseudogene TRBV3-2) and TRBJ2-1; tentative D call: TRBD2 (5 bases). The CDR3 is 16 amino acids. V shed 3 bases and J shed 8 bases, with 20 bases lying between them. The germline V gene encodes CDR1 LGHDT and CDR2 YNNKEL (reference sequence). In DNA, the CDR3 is TGTGCCAGCAGCCATGTTTTGACTCACGGGGTACATGAGCAGTTCTTC. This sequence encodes CASSHVLTHGVHEQFF.